These 28 T cell receptor beta chains were all obtained from the same sample, sequenced in a study of blood T cell repertoires in COVID-19. Data came from immunoSEQ multiplex PCR; TCRdb stores just in-frame clones and leaves some out. The table shows roughly 200,000 clones, with over 80% occurring only once. Material: peripheral blood. These receptors were collected from a woman aged 40 to 50 with COVID-19, enrolled during active disease.

The rearrangement uses TRBV24-1 and TRBJ1-5; D remains ambiguous. The CDR3 has 13 amino acids. V lost 0 bases, J lost 6 bases, and 5 bases lay in between. The V gene's germline CDR1 is KGHDR and CDR2 SFDVKD. CDR3: CATSDLPGQPQHF. The CDR3 DNA reads TGTGCCACCAGTGATTTGCCGGGTCAGCCCCAGCATTTT.

The chain carries TRBV5-6 and TRBJ1-2; 8 bases align to TRBD1. Trimming at V came to 4 bases and at J to 4 bases, leaving 6 bases not matched to a gene. Germline CDR1 SGHDT, CDR2 YYEEEE. The CDR3 has 14 residues. CDR3 DNA: TGTGCCAGCAGCCCCAGGGGGCCTACCTATGGCTACACCTTC. This gives the protein CASSPRGPTYGYTF.

This chain connects TRBV4-1 to TRBJ1-5; maybe TRBD1 (6 bases). The CDR3 is 13 residues long. The germline V gene encodes CDR1 MGHRA and CDR2 YSYEKL. The V end lost 2 bases, the J end lost 4 bases, and 6 bases lay between the germline ends. The CDR3, as DNA: TGCGCCAGCAGCCAAACAGGGAATCAGCCCCAGCATTTT. Amino acid sequence: CASSQTGNQPQHF.

This clone showed up just once. The chain uses TRBV7-2 and TRBJ1-2, with TRBD1 as a possible D gene (6 bases). This CDR3 comprises 17 residues. Trimming left V 2 bases short and J 0 bases short, with 16 bases between. Germline loops: CDR1 SGHTA, CDR2 FQGNSA. CDR3 protein: CASSLNAWTVSNYGYTF. The DNA for the CDR3 is TGTGCCAGCAGCTTAAATGCTTGGACAGTATCTAACTATGGCTACACCTTC.

CDR3 coding DNA: TGTGCCAGCAGCCGCGCCTATGGCTACACCTTC. Encoded protein: CASSRAYGYTF. The chain employs TRBV28 and TRBJ1-2; D call uncertain. The CDR3 extends over 11 amino acids. V gave up 6 bases and J gave up 4 bases, with 6 bases separating them. Germline V gene lookup returns CDR1 MDHEN and CDR2 SYDVKM.

The CDR3 spells CASSEEGSSGRVDEQFF. The DNA for the CDR3 is TGTGCCAGCAGTGAAGAGGGTTCGAGCGGGAGGGTCGATGAGCAGTTCTTC. The rearrangement uses TRBV6-1 and TRBJ2-1; 10 positions agree with TRBD2. The CDR3 runs 17 residues. V shed 1 base and J 8 bases; nucleotides not matched to a gene: 11. The germline CDR1 and CDR2 sequences are MNHNS and SASEGT.

The chain links TRBV25-1 to TRBJ2-1, with D unclear. This CDR3 comprises 11 residues. The germline CDR1 and CDR2 sequences are MGHDK and SYGVNS. V gave up 6 bases and J gave up 6 bases, with 6 bases separating them. CDR3 sequence: CASRRVNEQFF. As DNA, the CDR3 is TGTGCCAGCAGACGAGTCAATGAGCAGTTCTTC.

The V and J genes are TRBV6-5 and TRBJ2-2; 8 bases agree with TRBD1. V lost 5 bases to trimming and J lost 7 bases; unmatched junction nucleotides: 9. Germline V gene sequence: CDR1 MNHEY, CDR2 SVGAGI. This CDR3 is built from 15 residues. The CDR3 spells CASSPGGTGGGELFF. The CDR3 DNA follows: TGTGCCAGCAGTCCAGGGGGGACAGGCGGCGGGGAGCTGTTTTTT.

The V call is TRBV19, the J call TRBJ2-7; TRBD1 matches at 9 bases. In germline, CDR1 is LNHDA, CDR2 SQIVND (reference sequence). The trim removed 5 bases at V and 3 bases at J, leaving 2 bases unmatched. The CDR3 consists of 13 residues. The CDR3 region is CASSYRGHYEQYF. DNA for the CDR3: TGTGCCAGTAGTTACAGGGGGCACTACGAGCAGTACTTC.

V gene TRBV7-7 combines with J gene TRBJ2-2, with D possibly matching TRBD1 (5 bases). Trimming removed 5 bases from V and 0 bases from J, with 10 bases in between. CDR1 and CDR2 from the germline V gene are SSHAT and FNYEAQ (reference sequence). This CDR3 has 15 residues. CDR3 coding DNA: TGTGCCAGCAGCCCGACAGACCCGAACACCGGGGAGCTGTTTTTT. The encoded protein is CASSPTDPNTGELFF.

This chain connects TRBV25-1 to TRBJ1-3, with a weak D call TRBD1 (6 bases). Germline CDR1 is MGHDK and CDR2 is SYGVNS. Trimming removed 9 bases at V and 2 bases at J, with 20 bases between. The CDR3 runs to 16 residues. The CDR3 DNA reads as TGTGCCAGTCTCAGTGAGGGGGTAGGCGCTGGAAACACCATATATTTT. This gives the protein CASLSEGVGAGNTIYF.

The chain is built from TRBV5-1 and TRBJ2-2; D is unclear. The V gene lost 7 bases and the J gene lost 6 bases, with 10 bases spanning the gap. The CDR3 contains 12 residues. Germline loops: CDR1 SGHRS, CDR2 YFSETQ. The CDR3 bases are TGCGCCAGCGGAGAAAACCCCGGGGAGCTGTTTTTT. Its translation is CASGENPGELFF.

The chain has TRBV6-6 and TRBJ1-5; TRBD1 matches 10 bases. CDR3 length: 17 residues. Trimming removed 5 bases from V and 5 bases from J; junction bases left unmatched: 12. Germline values: CDR1 MNHNY, CDR2 SVGAGI (reference sequence). In DNA form, the CDR3 reads TGTGCCAGCAGTCCCTATTTGGACAGGGGGACGGATCAGCCCCAGCATTTT. It is translated as CASSPYLDRGTDQPQHF.

This clone was counted once. This rearrangement joins TRBV6-5 to TRBJ2-7; TRBD1 might be the D (6 bases). The CDR3 length is 13 residues. Trimming pared 7 bases from V and 1 base from J, leaving 11 bases between. The germline CDR1 and CDR2 sequences are MNHEY and SVGAGI. The CDR3 coding sequence is TGTGCCAGCAACAGGGTCGGGTCCTACGAGCAGTACTTC. Its translation: CASNRVGSYEQYF.

This clone was counted between two and nine times. The chain employs TRBV18 and TRBJ1-4, with 9 bases that match TRBD1. V trimming: 4 bases; J trimming: 8 bases; junction bases outside the gene matches: 5. The germline gives CDR1 KGHSH, CDR2 LQKENI. This CDR3 region has 14 residues. CDR3 DNA sequence: TGTGCCAGCTCACTGGACAGGGGTGAAGAAAAACTGTTTTTT. Protein product: CASSLDRGEEKLFF.

This rearrangement joins TRBV4-1 to TRBJ2-4, with 9 bases fitting TRBD2. After removal of 1 base from V and 8 bases from J, the junction contained 3 bases not matched to a gene. CDR1 MGHRA and CDR2 YSYEKL come from the germline V gene. CDR3 length: 14 residues. The CDR3 nucleotides are TGCGCCAGCAGCCAAGGGCGGGAGGGGGACATTCAGTACTTC. Its protein product is CASSQGREGDIQYF.

The chain has TRBV6-5 and TRBJ2-1, with TRBD2 matching over 7 bases. This CDR3 comprises 14 residues. After removal of 7 bases from V and 3 bases from J, the junction contained 6 bases not matched to a gene. Germline assignment: CDR1 MNHEY and CDR2 SVGAGI. The DNA of the CDR3 is TGTGCCAGCAACCCAAGCGGGAACTACAATGAGCAGTTCTTC. Protein sequence: CASNPSGNYNEQFF.

The chain combines TRBV1 with TRBJ1-2; the D call in the table, TRBD1, was not verified against the DNA. TRBV1 is given as a pseudogene. This CDR3 spans 14 amino acids. The CDR3 nucleotides are TGCACCAGCAGCCCACGACAGGGAAGCTATGGCTACACCTTC. Translating gives CTSSPRQGSYGYTF.

This clone has a single count. The V and J genes are TRBV19 and TRBJ2-7; D possibly corresponds to TRBD1 (6 bases). CDR1 and CDR2 (germline): LNHDA, SQIVND (reference sequence). V was pared by 4 bases and J by 5 bases, with 21 bases between. This CDR3 has 16 amino acids. The CDR3, as DNA: TGTGCCAGTAGTACCGCAGCAGGGGTTTTCGTAAACGAGCAGTACTTC. Its translation: CASSTAAGVFVNEQYF. The full variable domain, with the rest looked up from reference TRBV19 and TRBJ2-7, is DGGITQSPKYLFRKEGQNVTLSCEQNLNHDAMYWYRQDPGQGLRLIYYSQIVNDFQKGDIAEGYSVSREKKESFPLTVTSAQKNPTAFYLCASSTAAGVFVNEQYFGPGTRLTVT.

This sequence joins TRBV7-6 and TRBJ1-3, with TRBD1 matching 8 bases. Germline-derived CDR1 and CDR2 are SGHVS and FNYEAQ. V was clipped by 2 bases and J by 3 bases; unmatched bases: 3. CDR3 length: 15 residues. In nucleotides, the CDR3 is TGTGCCAGCAGCTTACAGGGGGCGGATGGAAACACCATATATTTT. This sequence encodes CASSLQGADGNTIYF.

The gene calls are TRBV27 and TRBJ2-5; TRBD2 aligns across 10 bases. The junction had 11 bases not matched to a gene; V was cut back by 5 bases and J by 5 bases. The CDR3 contains 16 residues. Germline values: CDR1 MNHEY, CDR2 SMNVEV (reference sequence). CDR3 bases: TGTGCCAGCAGTGTAACTAGCGGGGTGCTAGGGGAGACCCAGTACTTC. Protein: CASSVTSGVLGETQYF.

The chain employs TRBV6-5 and TRBJ1-2; 8 bases line up with TRBD1. The germline V gene has CDR1 MNHEY and CDR2 SVGAGI. CDR3 size: 14 residues. V lost 11 bases and J lost 8; bases outside the gene matches: 16. In DNA form, the CDR3 reads TGTGCCGAGGGGGTTCCAGGGGGCTTACAGGGCTACACCTTC. It yields the protein CAEGVPGGLQGYTF.

The table lists this clone with a few counts. CDR3 sequence reads: CASSGTANTEAFF. The CDR3 coding sequence is TGTGCCAGCTCCGGGACAGCGAACACTGAAGCTTTCTTT. The chain uses TRBV9 and TRBJ1-1, with 7 bases aligning to TRBD1. After removal of 7 bases from V and 1 base from J, the junction contained 4 bases not matched to a gene. Germline V gene sequence: CDR1 SGDLS, CDR2 YYNGEE. The CDR3 totals 13 residues.

The chain combines TRBV12-5 with TRBJ1-1; perhaps TRBD1 as D (6 bases). The germline V gene has CDR1 LGHNT and CDR2 FRNRAP. CDR3 length: 15 amino acids. V lost 6 bases, J lost 0 bases, and 14 bases lay in between. The CDR3 nucleotides read TGTGCTAGTGGCCCTATTACAGGGCTGAACACTGAAGCTTTCTTT. Translating it yields CASGPITGLNTEAFF.

The CDR3 DNA reads TGTGCCAGCAGTTCACCGGGACAGGGCGTCAACACCATATATTTT. As protein: CASSSPGQGVNTIYF. V and J are TRBV27 and TRBJ1-3, with 9 bases that match TRBD1. V dropped 4 bases and J dropped 7; count of bases not matched to a gene: 8. This CDR3 has 15 amino acids. Germline CDR1 MNHEY, CDR2 SMNVEV (reference sequence).

V gene TRBV9 combines with J gene TRBJ2-5, with D perhaps TRBD2 (6 bases). Germline V gene data show CDR1 as SGDLS and CDR2 as YYNGEE. This CDR3 is built from 14 residues. V lost 2 bases, J lost 5 bases, and 13 bases lay in between. CDR3 DNA sequence: TGTGCCAGCAGCGTCACGGGACTTGCGGAGACCCAGTACTTC. This encodes CASSVTGLAETQYF.

This clone was picked up a small number of times. J is TRBJ1-1 and V is TRBV27, with a weak D call TRBD1 (5 bases). The CDR3 is made up of 14 amino acids. The V gene lost 1 base and the J gene lost 2 bases, with 8 bases spanning the gap. Per the germline V gene, CDR1 is MNHEY and CDR2 is SMNVEV (reference sequence). In DNA form, the CDR3 reads TGTGCCAGCAGTTTATTGGGGGGAAACACTGAAGCTTTCTTT. Its translation: CASSLLGGNTEAFF.

The V call is TRBV21-1, the J call TRBJ2-7; TRBD1 was called by the table and not checked on the DNA. TRBV21-1 is designated a pseudogene. The CDR3 runs to 17 residues. CDR3 region: CASSAQPIRQGAGEQYF. The DNA of the CDR3 is TGTGCCAGCAGCGCCCAGCCGATTAGACAGGGGGCTGGCGAGCAGTACTTC.